This entry describes one T cell receptor (beta chain). This clone has only a few counts. Its antigen specificity is not known. No quality values exist for individual bases; no much larger clone is one base distant. The entry originates in a study of shared clonotypes between healthy human individuals (dated by TCRdb to 2018 to 2020). A note on the overall study: The cohort comprised two women and a few men aged 18 to 49 years. For each donor, CD4 naive and CD4 memory were each run on three plates, CD8 naive on two plates, and CD8 memory on one plate. The study deeply sequenced blood TCR repertoires of about 5 healthy adults to estimate repertoire size and the extent of clonotype sharing between individuals. Libraries were prepared and TCR repertoires were sequenced by different laboratories using diverse techniques, in order to increase sequencing depth and limit assay-specific biases. Between about 0.94 and 8.9 billion PBMCs per donor were obtained by leukapheresis. Overall study results and their limits: Naive subsets generally had larger estimated clonotype richness than memory subsets did. When a handful of donors were compared, the shared fraction of clonotypes was around 4.6% for naive CD4, 3.5% to 4% for naive CD8, about 2.5% for memory CD4, and 0.4% for memory CD8. Sampling was limited to blood, and TCR repertoires in tissue likely differ from TCR repertoires in blood. Based on pairwise subsampling, the degree of clonotype sharing among donors was expected to be affected by sequencing depth. Incomplete sequencing was indicated by rarefaction of sorted-subset datasets, despite the large sequencing depth. Compared with non-shared clonotypes, the clonotypes found in all four sorted-subset donors had higher generation probabilities. Because the study included only a small number of donors, the genetic and exposure-history diversity represented was limited.

Using the deep immunoSEQ assay, TCR CDR3 regions were amplified from genomic DNA by multiplex PCR. Extracted genomic DNA from each cell subset was distributed evenly across all wells of several immunoSEQ 96-well plates, and each plate was treated as a replicate. For sorted subsets, each replicate PCR was loaded with 200 to 250 ng genomic DNA, equivalent to 30,000 to 35,000 T cell genomes. Purified libraries were measured with a Qubit 3.0 fluorometer, size-checked on a Bioanalyzer 2100, and measured again with the KAPA Library Quantification kit. Every immunoSEQ 96-well plate was sequenced on a dedicated single-read 150-cycle Illumina NextSeq 550 flow cell. Per the original workflow: Because the immunoSEQ output included only junctional sequences and no quality scores, the filtering could not be the same as the filtering used for full-length reads. To assign V/J genes and CDR3, sequences were annotated using PyIR, a Python wrapper for IgBLAST v1.9, with IMGT germline references. Reads were filtered out if the reads had weak V/J assignments (E-value above 1e-6), no CDR3, stop codons, out-of-frame junctions, or ambiguous translated residues. V3J clonotypes were defined as sequences sharing an identical inferred V gene, J gene, and CDR3 amino acid sequence. Percentage overlap between repertoires was calculated by dividing the number of shared unique clonotypes by the size of the smaller repertoire. RTK rarefaction, the Chao1 estimator, and Recon v2.1 estimates of unobserved clonotypes were used to assess repertoire richness. OLGA was used to compute generation probabilities for all TCRbeta clonotypes that the gDNA method yielded from four donors. Held by TCRdb, this immuneACCESS table contains in-frame sequences only and omits some clones. Under half of the omission traces to an unresolved V gene where checked; the cause of the rest is unknown. V and J calls and clone size come straight from that table; D and trimming were deduced from the DNA. This sample has approximately 99,000 clones in its table, and around 68% of those were observed once. Roughly 22% of the sample belongs to the ten largest clones.

Healthy HIV-negative adults with no recently reported acute infections or vaccinations were included as donors. Every donor was a Caucasian adult living in Nashville, Tennessee, USA. CD8 memory samples combined magnetically selected CD45RO+ cells with CCR7-negative CD45RA+ effector memory (TemRA) cells. Blood was collected by leukapheresis, and PBMCs were isolated by Ficoll-Histopaque density gradient centrifugation and then cryopreserved in liquid nitrogen vapor phase. Analytical flow cytometry was used to check the purity and quantity of each magnetically sorted T cell population. Genomic DNA was isolated from each sorted fraction and quantified by UV absorbance on a Nanodrop 2000c. Taken from cysteine to phenylalanine, the CDR3 has 14 residues. Only CDR3 DNA remains: 42 bases, in frame from the first base. Trimming takes 5 bases from V and 3 bases from J, and the germline ends sit 10 bases apart. The germline V gene yields MNHEY for CDR1 and SVGAGI for CDR2.

Sequencing was performed on memory CD8+ T cells sorted from blood. The intended sense of this specimen's cell subset or site label: CD45RO+ cells pooled with CCR7-negative TemRA cells. This TCR was sampled from a woman in her thirties in good health. The V gene is TRBV6-5 and the J gene is TRBJ2-2; TRBD2 is possibly the D segment (6 matching bases). The CDR3 has the sequence CASSHGSDTGELFF. Read as DNA, the sequence is TGTGCCAGCAGTCACGGGAGTGACACCGGGGAGCTGTTTTTT.